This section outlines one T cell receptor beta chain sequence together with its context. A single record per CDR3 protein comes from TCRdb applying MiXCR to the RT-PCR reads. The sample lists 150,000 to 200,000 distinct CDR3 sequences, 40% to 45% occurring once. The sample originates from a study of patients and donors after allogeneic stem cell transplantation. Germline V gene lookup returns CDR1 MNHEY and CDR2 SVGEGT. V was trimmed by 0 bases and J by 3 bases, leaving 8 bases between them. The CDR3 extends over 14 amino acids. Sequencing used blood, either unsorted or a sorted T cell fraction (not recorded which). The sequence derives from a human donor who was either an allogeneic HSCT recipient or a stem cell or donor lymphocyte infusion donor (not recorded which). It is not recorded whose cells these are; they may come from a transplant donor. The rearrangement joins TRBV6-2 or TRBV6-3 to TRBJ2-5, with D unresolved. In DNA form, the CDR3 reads TGTGCCAGCAGTTACTCGAAGCCGGAAGAGACCCAGTACTTC. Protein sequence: CASSYSKPEETQYF.